A selection of T cell receptor beta chains follows, all from one sample in a study of CD8 T cells in ankylosing spondylitis. One entry per CDR3 protein results from TCRdb running MiXCR on the 5' RACE reads. The sample has approximately 350,000 distinct CDR3 sequences, roughly 20% seen once; the top ten hold over 10%. The sequenced sample consisted of blood, either unsorted or a sorted T cell fraction (not recorded which). Receptors were obtained from a male donor with ankylosing spondylitis or in good health (not recorded which). Each CDR3 is given with its conserved first and last residue. A D gene is named only where the DNA matches it firmly. Size values are once, few and many counts, or a class for expanded clones, and some rows have none.

v_call	cdr3_length	d_call	j_call	clone_size	cdr3_nt	cdr3_aa
TRBV29-1	14	TRBD1	TRBJ2-1	few	TGCAGCGTTGGCAGGGACAGGGGTGGTTGGGAGCAGTTCTTC	CSVGRDRGGWEQFF
TRBV10-3	16	TRBD2	TRBJ2-1	few	TGTGCCATCGGGACTAGCGGGGGCCTGAAGGTCGATGAGCAGTTCTTC	CAIGTSGGLKVDEQFF
TRBV12-3/TRBV12-4	16	TRBD1	TRBJ2-3	many	TGTGCCAGCAGTTCAGACAGGGGCGGAATTACAGATACGCAGTATTTT	CASSSDRGGITDTQYF
TRBV5-4	16	-	TRBJ2-1	once	TGTGCCAGCAGCTTGGCCGGCAGCCTGTCCTACAATGAGCAGTTCTTC	CASSLAGSLSYNEQFF
TRBV29-1	12	-	TRBJ2-2	few	TGCAGCCCGACCCTGGCGCGTGGGGAGCTGTTTTTT	CSPTLARGELFF
TRBV30	16	TRBD2	TRBJ2-1	-	TGTGCCTGGAGAGGGCGATTAGCGGGGGGTTACAATGAGCAGTTCTTC	CAWRGRLAGGYNEQFF
TRBV7-9	13	-	TRBJ2-7	few	TGTGCCAGCAGCTTCGACAGCTACTACGAGCAGTACTTC	CASSFDSYYEQYF
TRBV6-5	17	-	TRBJ2-7	few	TGTGCCAGCAGTTACTCGAACTTCGGGGGAGTCTCCTACGAGCAGTACTTC	CASSYSNFGGVSYEQYF
TRBV7-9	15	-	TRBJ1-4	-	TGTGCCAGCAGCTTAACCGGGACATTGGAGGAAAAACTGTTTTTT	CASSLTGTLEEKLFF
TRBV12-3/TRBV12-4	16	TRBD2	TRBJ2-7	-	TGTGCCAGCAGTTTGGGACTAGCGGGGGGAGCCTACGAGCAGTACTTC	CASSLGLAGGAYEQYF
TRBV20-1	13	-	TRBJ2-3	few	TGCAGTGCTAGGGACTCCTACACAGATACGCAGTATTTT	CSARDSYTDTQYF
TRBV12-3/TRBV12-4	14	-	TRBJ1-2	few	TGTGCCAGCAGTTTTACATTGGCGAACTATGGCTACACCTTC	CASSFTLANYGYTF
TRBV7-6	17	TRBD2	TRBJ2-5	few	TGTGCCAGCAGCTCAGTAGCGGGGGGGCTAAGGTCGGAGACCCAGTACTTC	CASSSVAGGLRSETQYF
TRBV12-3/TRBV12-4	15	TRBD1	TRBJ2-7	-	TGTGCCAGCAGCCAGGGGACAGGGGGATCCTACGAGCAGTACTTC	CASSQGTGGSYEQYF
TRBV29-1	12	-	TRBJ1-2	-	TGCAGCGTTGACCGGGGGCATTATGGCTACACCTTC	CSVDRGHYGYTF
TRBV6-1	17	-	TRBJ2-1	-	TGTGCCAGCAGTGAATTTGTGGGCCAACTCGCCTACAATGAGCAGTTCTTC	CASSEFVGQLAYNEQFF
TRBV20-1	15	TRBD1	TRBJ2-7	-	TGCAGTGCTAGAGATCTCAGGGGGCGATCCTACGAGCAGTACTTC	CSARDLRGRSYEQYF
TRBV7-9	15	-	TRBJ1-2	-	TGTGCCAGCAGCTCACAGCACCCCTCTAACTATGGCTACACCTTC	CASSSQHPSNYGYTF
TRBV4-1	16	-	TRBJ1-6	-	TGCGCCAGCAGCCAAGACGGCCCGCCGAAAAATTCACCCCTCCACTTT	CASSQDGPPKNSPLHF
TRBV9	17	TRBD2	TRBJ2-1	few	TGTGCCAGCAGCCCGTCCGGGACTAGCGGGCTTTACAATGAGCAGTTCTTC	CASSPSGTSGLYNEQFF